This TCR beta chain is drawn from a study of tumor-infiltrating lymphocytes in primary liver carcinoma. The wider study: Productive TCRbeta read counts per sample ran from roughly 3.4 to 7.5 million and were similar across tissue types.

In regard to this clonotype: One junction end disagrees with the germline gene, perhaps due to a read error.

Extraction of RNA together with DNA used 20-30 mg of unsorted bulk tissue. Viable tumor cells exceeded 75% in all tumor samples. Germline V gives CDR1 MNHNS, CDR2 SASEGT. The length of the CDR3 is 15 residues. TCR beta cDNA came from around 500 ng total RNA, primed with a constant-region primer. Investigators got TCR beta libraries out of three nested multiplex PCR rounds, done with slightly modified ARM-PCR. Both of the initial two PCR rounds ran for about 11 cycles and employed TRBV1-TRBV30 forward primers alongside a C-beta reverse primer. TCRdb fed the multiplex PCR reads into MiXCR, producing one record per CDR3 protein. Altogether fewer than 75,000 distinct CDR3 sequences are present, approximately 74% being singletons, with the ten largest covering less than 45%.

The chain joins TRBV6-1 to TRBJ2-5, with a possible D match to TRBD1 (5 bases). The sample comprised liver tumor tissue from sampling region 4. As for subset: tumor region T4, right-lateral pole. The sequence came from a man aged 40-49 years with primary liver carcinoma and hepatitis B virus infection. Here the CDR3 reads CASSDLQGKQEIQYF. CDR3 coding DNA: TGTGCCAGCAGTGACCTGCAGGGCAAACAAGAGATCCAGTACTTC.